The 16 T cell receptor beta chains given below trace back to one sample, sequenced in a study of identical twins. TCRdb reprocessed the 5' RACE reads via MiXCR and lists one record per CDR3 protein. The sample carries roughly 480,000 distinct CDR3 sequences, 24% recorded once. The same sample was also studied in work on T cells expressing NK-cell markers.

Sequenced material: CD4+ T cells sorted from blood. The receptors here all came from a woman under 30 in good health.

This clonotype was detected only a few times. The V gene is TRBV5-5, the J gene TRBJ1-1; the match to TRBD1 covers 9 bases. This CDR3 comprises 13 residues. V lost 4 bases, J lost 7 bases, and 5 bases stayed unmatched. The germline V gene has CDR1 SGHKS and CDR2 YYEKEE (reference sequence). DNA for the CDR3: TGTGCCAGCAGCGGGACAGGGTTTGGTGAAGCTTTCTTT. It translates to CASSGTGFGEAFF.

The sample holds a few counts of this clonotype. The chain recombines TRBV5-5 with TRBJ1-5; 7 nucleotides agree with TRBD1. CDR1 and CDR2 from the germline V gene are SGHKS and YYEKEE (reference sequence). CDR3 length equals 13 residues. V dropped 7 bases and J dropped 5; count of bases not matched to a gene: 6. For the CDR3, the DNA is TGTGCCAGCTCTGGGACAGCTCATCAGCCCCAGCATTTT. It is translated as CASSGTAHQPQHF.

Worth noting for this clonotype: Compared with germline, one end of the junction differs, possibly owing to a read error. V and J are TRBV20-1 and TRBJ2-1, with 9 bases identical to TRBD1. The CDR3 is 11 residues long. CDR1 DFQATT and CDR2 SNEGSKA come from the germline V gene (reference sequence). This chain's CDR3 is CSAGGTGSTLF. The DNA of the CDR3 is TGCAGTGCTGGAGGGACAGGGTCAACCCTATTC.

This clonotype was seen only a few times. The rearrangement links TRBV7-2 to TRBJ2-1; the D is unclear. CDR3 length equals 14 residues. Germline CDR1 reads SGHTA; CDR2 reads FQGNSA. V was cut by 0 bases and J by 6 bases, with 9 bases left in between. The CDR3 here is CASSLARARNEQFF. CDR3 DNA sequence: TGTGCCAGCAGCTTAGCCCGGGCACGCAATGAGCAGTTCTTC.

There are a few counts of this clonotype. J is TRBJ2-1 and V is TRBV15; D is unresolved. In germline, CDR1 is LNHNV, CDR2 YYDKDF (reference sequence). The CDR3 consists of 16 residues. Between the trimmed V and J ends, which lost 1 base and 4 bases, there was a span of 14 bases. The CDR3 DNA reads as TGTGCCACCAGCAGAGTTGGGCTAGGACCATACAATGAGCAGTTCTTC. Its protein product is CATSRVGLGPYNEQFF.

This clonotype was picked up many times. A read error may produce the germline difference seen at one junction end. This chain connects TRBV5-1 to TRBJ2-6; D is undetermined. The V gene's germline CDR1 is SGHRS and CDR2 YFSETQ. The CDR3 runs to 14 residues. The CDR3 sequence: CASSPFSGANVLTF. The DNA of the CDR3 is TGTGCCAGCTCACCATTCTCTGGGGCCAACGTCCTGACTTTC.

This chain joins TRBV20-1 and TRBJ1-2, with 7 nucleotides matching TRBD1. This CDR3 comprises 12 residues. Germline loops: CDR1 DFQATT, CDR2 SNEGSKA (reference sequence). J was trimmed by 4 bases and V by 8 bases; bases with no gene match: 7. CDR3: CSQSTGLYGYTF. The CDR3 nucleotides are TGCAGTCAATCGACAGGGCTCTATGGCTACACCTTC.

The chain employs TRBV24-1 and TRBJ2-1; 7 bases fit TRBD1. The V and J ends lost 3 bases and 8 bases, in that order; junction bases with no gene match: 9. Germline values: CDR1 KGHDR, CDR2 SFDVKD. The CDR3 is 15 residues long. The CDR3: CATSDPRTGADEQFF. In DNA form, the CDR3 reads TGTGCCACCAGTGATCCCAGGACAGGTGCAGATGAGCAGTTCTTC.

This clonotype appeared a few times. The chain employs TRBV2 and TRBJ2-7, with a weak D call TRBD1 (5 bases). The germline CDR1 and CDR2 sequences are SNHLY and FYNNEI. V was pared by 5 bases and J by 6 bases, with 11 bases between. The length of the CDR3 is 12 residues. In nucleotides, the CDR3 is TGTGCCAGCAGTAAGGACACCTCCGAGCAGTACTTC. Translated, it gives CASSKDTSEQYF.

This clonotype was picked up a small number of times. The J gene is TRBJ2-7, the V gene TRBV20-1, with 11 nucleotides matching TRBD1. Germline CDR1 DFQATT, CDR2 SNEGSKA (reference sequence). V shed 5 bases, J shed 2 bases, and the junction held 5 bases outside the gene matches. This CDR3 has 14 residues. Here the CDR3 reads CSAGQGAETYEQYF. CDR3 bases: TGCAGTGCTGGACAGGGGGCTGAAACCTACGAGCAGTACTTC.

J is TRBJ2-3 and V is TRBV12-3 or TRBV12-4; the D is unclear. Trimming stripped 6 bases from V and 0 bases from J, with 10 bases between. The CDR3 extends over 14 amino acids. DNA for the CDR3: TGTGCCAGCAGGGGCAGGCTTAGCACAGATACGCAGTATTTT. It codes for CASRGRLSTDTQYF.

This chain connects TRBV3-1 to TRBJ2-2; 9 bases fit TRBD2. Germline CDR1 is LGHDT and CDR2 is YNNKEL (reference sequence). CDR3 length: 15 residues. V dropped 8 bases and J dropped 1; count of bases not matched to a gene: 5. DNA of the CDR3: TGTGCCAGCGAGCGGGGGGCCGGGAACACCGGGGAGCTGTTTTTT. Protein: CASERGAGNTGELFF. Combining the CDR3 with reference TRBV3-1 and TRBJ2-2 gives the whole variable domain DTAVSQTPKYLVTQMGNDKSIKCEQNLGHDTMYWYKQDSKKFLKIMFSYNNKELIINETVPNRFSPKSPDKAHLNLHINSLELGDSAVYFCASERGAGNTGELFFGEGSRLTVL.

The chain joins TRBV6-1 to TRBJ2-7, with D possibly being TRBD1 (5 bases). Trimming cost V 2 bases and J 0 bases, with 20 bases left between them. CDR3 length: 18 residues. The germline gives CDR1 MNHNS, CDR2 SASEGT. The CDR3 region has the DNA TGTGCCAGCAGTGAACTTTGGGCAGGGTACATCTTCTCCTACGAGCAGTACTTC. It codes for CASSELWAGYIFSYEQYF.

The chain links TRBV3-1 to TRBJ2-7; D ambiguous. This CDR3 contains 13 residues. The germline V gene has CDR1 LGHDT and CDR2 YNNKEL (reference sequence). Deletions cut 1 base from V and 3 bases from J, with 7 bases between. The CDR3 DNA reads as TGTGCCAGCAGCCAAGCCCCAAGCTACGAGCAGTACTTC. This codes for CASSQAPSYEQYF.

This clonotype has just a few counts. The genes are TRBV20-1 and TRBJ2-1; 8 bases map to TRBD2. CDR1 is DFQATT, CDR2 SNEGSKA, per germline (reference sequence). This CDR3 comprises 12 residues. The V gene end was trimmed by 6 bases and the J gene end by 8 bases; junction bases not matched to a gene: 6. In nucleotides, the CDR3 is TGCAGTGCCAAGCGGGAGAGGGATGAGCAGTTCTTC. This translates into CSAKRERDEQFF.

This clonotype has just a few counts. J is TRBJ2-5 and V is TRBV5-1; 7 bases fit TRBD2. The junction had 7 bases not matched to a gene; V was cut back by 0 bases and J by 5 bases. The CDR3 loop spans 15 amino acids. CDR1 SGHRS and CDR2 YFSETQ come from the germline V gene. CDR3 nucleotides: TGCGCCAGCAGCTTGGCAAGCGGGACTCATGAGACCCAGTACTTC. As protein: CASSLASGTHETQYF.